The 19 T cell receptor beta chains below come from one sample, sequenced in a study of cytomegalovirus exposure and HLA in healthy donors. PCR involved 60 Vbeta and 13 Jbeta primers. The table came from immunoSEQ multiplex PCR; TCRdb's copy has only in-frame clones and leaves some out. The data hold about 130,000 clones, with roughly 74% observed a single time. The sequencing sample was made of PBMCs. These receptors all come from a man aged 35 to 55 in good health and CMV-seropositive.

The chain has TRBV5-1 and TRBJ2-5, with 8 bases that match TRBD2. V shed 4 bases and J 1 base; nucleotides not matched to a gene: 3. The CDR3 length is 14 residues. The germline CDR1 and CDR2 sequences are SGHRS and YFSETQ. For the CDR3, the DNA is TGCGCCAGCAGCCGTAGCGGGGTCCAAGAGACCCAGTACTTC. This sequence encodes CASSRSGVQETQYF.

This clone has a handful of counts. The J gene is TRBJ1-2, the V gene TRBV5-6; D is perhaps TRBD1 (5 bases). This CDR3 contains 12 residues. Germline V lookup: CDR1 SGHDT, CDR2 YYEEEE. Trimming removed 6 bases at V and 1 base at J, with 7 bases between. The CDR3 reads CASTQVNYGYTF. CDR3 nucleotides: TGTGCCAGCACACAGGTTAACTATGGCTACACCTTC.

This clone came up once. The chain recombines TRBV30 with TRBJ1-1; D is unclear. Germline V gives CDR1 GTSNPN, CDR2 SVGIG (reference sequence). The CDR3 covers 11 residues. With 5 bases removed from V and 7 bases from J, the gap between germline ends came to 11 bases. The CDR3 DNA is TGTGCCTGGGAGGAGGTTGGTGAAGCTTTCTTT. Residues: CAWEEVGEAFF.

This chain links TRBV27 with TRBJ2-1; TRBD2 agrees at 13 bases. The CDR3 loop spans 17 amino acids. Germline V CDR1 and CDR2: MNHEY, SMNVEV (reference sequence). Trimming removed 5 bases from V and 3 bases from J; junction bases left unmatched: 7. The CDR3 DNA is TGTGCCAGCAGTGAGACCGGGACTAGCGGGATCTACAATGAGCAGTTCTTC. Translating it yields CASSETGTSGIYNEQFF.

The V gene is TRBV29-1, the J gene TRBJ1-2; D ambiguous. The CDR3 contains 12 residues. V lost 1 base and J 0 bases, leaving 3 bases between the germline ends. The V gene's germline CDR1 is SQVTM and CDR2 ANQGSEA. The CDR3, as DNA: TGCAGCGTTGAAGCAGCTAACTATGGCTACACCTTC. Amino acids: CSVEAANYGYTF. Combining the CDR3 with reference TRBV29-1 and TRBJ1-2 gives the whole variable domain SAVISQKPSRDICQRGTSLTIQCQVDSQVTMMFWYRQQPGQSLTLIATANQGSEATYESGFVIDKFPISRPNLTFSTLTVSNMSPEDSSIYLCSVEAANYGYTFGSGTRLTVV.

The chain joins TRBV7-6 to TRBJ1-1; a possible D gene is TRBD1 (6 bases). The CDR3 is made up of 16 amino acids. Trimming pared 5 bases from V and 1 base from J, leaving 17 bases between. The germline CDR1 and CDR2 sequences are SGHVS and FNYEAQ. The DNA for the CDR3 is TGTGCCAGCAGCGACACCTTACAGGGAAGGAACACTGAAGCTTTCTTT. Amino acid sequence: CASSDTLQGRNTEAFF.

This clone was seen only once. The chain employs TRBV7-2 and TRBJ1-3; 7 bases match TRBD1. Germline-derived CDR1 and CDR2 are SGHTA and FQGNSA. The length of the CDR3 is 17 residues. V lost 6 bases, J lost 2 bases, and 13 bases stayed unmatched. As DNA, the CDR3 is TGTGCCAGCAGTGCCCACGGAAGGGGGCTGGCTGGAAACACCATATATTTT. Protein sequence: CASSAHGRGLAGNTIYF.

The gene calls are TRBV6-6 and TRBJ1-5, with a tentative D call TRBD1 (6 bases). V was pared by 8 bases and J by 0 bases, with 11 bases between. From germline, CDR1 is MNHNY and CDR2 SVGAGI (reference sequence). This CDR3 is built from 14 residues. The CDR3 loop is CASGGQNSNQPQHF. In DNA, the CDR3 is TGTGCCAGCGGTGGACAGAATAGCAATCAGCCCCAGCATTTT.

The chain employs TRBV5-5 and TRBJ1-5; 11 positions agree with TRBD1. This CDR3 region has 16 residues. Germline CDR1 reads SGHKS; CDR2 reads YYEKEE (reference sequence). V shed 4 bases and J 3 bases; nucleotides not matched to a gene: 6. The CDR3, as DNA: TGTGCCAGCAGCCCAGGGACAGGGGGTCTCAATCAGCCCCAGCATTTT. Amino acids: CASSPGTGGLNQPQHF.

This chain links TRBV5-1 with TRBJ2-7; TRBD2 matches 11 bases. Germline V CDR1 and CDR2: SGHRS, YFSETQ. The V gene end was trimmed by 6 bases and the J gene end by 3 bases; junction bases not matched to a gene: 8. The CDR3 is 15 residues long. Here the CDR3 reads CASKTGLAEIYEQYF. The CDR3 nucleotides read TGCGCCAGCAAAACGGGACTAGCGGAGATCTACGAGCAGTACTTC.

The CDR3 nucleotides are TGTGCCAGCAGCTTGGTGGAGGCGGACACCGGGGAGCTGTTTTTT. Protein: CASSLVEADTGELFF. The rearrangement joins TRBV5-6 to TRBJ2-2, with TRBD2 as a possible D gene (5 bases). The length of the CDR3 is 15 residues. Germline V gene data show CDR1 as SGHDT and CDR2 as YYEEEE. Between the trimmed V and J ends, which lost 0 bases and 3 bases, there was a span of 9 bases.

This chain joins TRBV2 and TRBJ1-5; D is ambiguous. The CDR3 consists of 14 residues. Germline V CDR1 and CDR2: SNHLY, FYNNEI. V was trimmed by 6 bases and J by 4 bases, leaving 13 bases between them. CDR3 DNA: TGTGCCAGCAGCTTCGGCGGGCAGAATCAGCCCCAGCATTTT. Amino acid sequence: CASSFGGQNQPQHF.

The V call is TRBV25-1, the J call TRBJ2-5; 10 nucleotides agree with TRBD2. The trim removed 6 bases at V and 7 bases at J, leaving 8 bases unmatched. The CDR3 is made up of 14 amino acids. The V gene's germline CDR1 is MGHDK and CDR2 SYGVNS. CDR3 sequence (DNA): TGTGCCAGCAGCTCTGGACTAGCGGAATGGACCCAGTACTTC. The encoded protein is CASSSGLAEWTQYF.

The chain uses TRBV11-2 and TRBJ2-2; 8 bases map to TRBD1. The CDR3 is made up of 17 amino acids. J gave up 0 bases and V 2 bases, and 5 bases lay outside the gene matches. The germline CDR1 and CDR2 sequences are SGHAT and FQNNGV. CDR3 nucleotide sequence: TGTGCCAGCAGCTTAAGGACAGGGCGATCGAACACCGGGGAGCTGTTTTTT. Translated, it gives CASSLRTGRSNTGELFF.

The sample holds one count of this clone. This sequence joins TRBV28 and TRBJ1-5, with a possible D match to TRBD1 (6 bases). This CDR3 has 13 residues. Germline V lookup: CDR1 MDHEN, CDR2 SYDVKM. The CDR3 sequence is CGSLRGNNQPQHF. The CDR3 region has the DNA TGTGGCTCCCTAAGGGGGAACAATCAGCCCCAGCATTTT.

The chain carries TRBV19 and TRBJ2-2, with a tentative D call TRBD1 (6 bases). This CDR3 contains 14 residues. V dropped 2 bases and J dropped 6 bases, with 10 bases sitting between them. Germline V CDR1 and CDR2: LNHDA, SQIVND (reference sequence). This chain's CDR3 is CASSILAGAGELFF. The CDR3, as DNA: TGTGCCAGTAGTATATTGGCAGGGGCCGGGGAGCTGTTTTTT.

The CDR3: CASSKTREAGELFF. CDR3 in DNA: TGTGCCAGCAGTAAGACAAGGGAGGCCGGGGAGCTGTTTTTT. The chain couples TRBV27 to TRBJ2-2; maybe TRBD2 (6 bases). With 5 bases removed from V and 6 bases from J, the gap between germline ends came to 13 bases. The CDR3 has 14 residues. Germline V gene lookup returns CDR1 MNHEY and CDR2 SMNVEV (reference sequence).

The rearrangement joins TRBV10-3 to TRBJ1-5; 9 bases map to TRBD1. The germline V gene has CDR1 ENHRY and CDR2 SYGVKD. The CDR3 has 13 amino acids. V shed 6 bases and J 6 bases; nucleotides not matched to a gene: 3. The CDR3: CAIRDRGSQPQHF. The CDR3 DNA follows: TGTGCCATCAGGGACAGGGGAAGTCAGCCCCAGCATTTT.

In DNA, the CDR3 is TGTGCCAGCAGCCTGACTGTAGCGGGGGGGCTTCCTGATACGCAGTATTTT. Its protein is CASSLTVAGGLPDTQYF. This chain links TRBV4-2 with TRBJ2-3, with 11 positions matching TRBD2. Trimming took 4 bases from V and 6 from J; bases not matched to a gene: 12. Germline loops: CDR1 LGHNA, CDR2 YNFKEQ. The CDR3 is 17 amino acids.